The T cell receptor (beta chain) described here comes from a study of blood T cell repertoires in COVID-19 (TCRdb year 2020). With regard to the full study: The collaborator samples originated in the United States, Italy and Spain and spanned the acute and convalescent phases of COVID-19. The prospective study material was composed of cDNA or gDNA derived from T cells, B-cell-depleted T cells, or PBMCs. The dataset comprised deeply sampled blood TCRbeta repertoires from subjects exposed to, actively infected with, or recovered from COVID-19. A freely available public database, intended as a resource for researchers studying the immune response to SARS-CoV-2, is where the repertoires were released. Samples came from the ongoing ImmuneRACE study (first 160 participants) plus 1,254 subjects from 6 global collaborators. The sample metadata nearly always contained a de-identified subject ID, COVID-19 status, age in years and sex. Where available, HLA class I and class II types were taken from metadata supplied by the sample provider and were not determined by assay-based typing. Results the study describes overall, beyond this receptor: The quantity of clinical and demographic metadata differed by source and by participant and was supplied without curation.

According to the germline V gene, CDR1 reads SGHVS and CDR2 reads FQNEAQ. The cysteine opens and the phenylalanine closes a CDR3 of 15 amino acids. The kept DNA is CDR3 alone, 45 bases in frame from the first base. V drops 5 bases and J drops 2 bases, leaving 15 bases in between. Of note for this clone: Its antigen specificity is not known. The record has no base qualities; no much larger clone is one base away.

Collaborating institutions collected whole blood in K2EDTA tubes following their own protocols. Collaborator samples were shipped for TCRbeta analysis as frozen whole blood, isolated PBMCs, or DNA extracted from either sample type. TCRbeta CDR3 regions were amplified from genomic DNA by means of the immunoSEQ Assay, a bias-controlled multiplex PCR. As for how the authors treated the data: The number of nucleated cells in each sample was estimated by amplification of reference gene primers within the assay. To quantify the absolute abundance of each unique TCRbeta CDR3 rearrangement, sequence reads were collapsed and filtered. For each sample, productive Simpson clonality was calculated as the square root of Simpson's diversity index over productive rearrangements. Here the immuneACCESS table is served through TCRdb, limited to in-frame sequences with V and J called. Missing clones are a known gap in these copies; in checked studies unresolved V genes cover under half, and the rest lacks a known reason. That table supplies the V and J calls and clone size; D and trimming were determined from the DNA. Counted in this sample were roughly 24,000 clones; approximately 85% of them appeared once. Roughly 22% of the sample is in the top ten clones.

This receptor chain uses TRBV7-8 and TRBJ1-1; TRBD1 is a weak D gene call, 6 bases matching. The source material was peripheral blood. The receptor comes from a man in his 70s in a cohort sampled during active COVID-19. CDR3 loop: CASSLRRTANTEAFF. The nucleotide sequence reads TGTGCCAGCAGCCTTAGACGGACAGCTAACACTGAAGCTTTCTTT. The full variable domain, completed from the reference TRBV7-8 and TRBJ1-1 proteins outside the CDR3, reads GAGVSQSPRYKVAKRGQDVALRCDPISGHVSLFWYQQALGQGPEFLTYFQNEAQLDKSGLPSDRFFAERPEGSVSTLKIQRTQQEDSAVYLCASSLRRTANTEAFFGQGTRLTVV.